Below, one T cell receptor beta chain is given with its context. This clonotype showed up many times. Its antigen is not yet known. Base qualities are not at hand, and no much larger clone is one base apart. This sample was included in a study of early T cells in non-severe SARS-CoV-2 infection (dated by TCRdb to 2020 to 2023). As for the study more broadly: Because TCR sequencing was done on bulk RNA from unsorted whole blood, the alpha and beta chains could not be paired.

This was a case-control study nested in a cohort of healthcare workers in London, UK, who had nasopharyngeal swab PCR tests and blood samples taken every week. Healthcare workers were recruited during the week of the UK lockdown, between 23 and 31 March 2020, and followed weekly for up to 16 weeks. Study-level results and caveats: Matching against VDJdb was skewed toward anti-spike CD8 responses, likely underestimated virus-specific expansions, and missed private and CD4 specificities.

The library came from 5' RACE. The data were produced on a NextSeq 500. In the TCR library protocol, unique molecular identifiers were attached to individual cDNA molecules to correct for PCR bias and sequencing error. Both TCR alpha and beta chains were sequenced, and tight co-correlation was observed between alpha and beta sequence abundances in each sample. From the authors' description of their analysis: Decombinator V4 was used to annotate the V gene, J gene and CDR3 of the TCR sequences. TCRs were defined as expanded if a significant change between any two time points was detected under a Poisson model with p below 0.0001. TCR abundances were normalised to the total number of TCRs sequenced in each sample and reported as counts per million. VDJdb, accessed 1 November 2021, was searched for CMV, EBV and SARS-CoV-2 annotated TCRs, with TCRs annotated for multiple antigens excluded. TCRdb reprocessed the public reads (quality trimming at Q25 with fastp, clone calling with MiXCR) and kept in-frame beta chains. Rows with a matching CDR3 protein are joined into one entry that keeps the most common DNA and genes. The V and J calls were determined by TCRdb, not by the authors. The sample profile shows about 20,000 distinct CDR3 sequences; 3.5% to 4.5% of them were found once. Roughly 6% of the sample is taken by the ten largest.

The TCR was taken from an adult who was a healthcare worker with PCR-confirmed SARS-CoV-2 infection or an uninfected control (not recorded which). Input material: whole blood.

CDR3 loop: CASSLDGGLGYTF. The DNA reads as follows: TGTGCCAGCAGCTTAGATGGGGGGCTCGGCTACACCTTC. This chain is built from TRBV7-2 and TRBJ1-2; the D gene is possibly TRBD1, with 6 bases matching. The CDR3 contains 13 residues, cysteine and phenylalanine counted. Only the CDR3 region is kept as DNA, spanning 39 bases read in frame from base 1. V is reduced by 1 base and J by 8 bases, leaving a spacing of 11 bases between them. CDR1 and CDR2 are drawn from the germline V gene: SGHTA, FQGNSA.